Shown below are 23 T cell receptor beta chains from a single sample sequenced in a study of blood T cell repertoires in COVID-19. Measured with immunoSEQ multiplex PCR; TCRdb has only the in-frame clones, and not every one. In the table there are approximately 190,000 clones, roughly 80% of which are singletons. The material sequenced was peripheral blood. The origin of the receptors is a man between 60 and 70 years old with acute or convalescent COVID-19.

The genes are TRBV15 and TRBJ2-3; 9 positions agree with TRBD2. Trimming at V came to 5 bases and at J to 5 bases, leaving 5 bases not matched to a gene. Per germline, CDR1 LNHNV and CDR2 YYDKDF (reference sequence). This CDR3 has 14 residues. The CDR3 DNA reads TGTGCCACCAGCGGGGGACTAGCTAGAGATACGCAGTATTTT. It translates to CATSGGLARDTQYF.

DNA for the CDR3: TGTGCCAGCAGCGATAACACGGGGGTCTATGGCTACACCTTC. Amino acids: CASSDNTGVYGYTF. This sequence joins TRBV9 and TRBJ1-2; a weak D match, TRBD1 (5 bases). The CDR3 covers 14 residues. The germline V gene encodes CDR1 SGDLS and CDR2 YYNGEE. The germline V and J ends were trimmed by 3 bases and 4 bases, with 13 bases remaining between them.

The chain uses TRBV19 and TRBJ2-1; 13 positions match TRBD2. The ends lost 8 bases at V and 5 bases at J; junction bases unmatched: 6. This CDR3 has 15 residues. Germline CDR1 and CDR2: LNHDA and SQIVND (reference sequence). CDR3 amino acids: CASSPGLAGHNEQFF. The CDR3 DNA reads as TGTGCCAGTTCCCCGGGACTAGCGGGACACAATGAGCAGTTCTTC.

The chain employs TRBV27 and TRBJ2-4; 11 bases line up with TRBD1. CDR1 is MNHEY, CDR2 SMNVEV, per germline (reference sequence). This CDR3 has 18 residues. Trimming took 10 bases from V and 0 from J; bases not matched to a gene: 14. CDR3 in amino acids: CATSSGTGGQLAKNIQYF. CDR3 sequence (DNA): TGTGCCACCTCGAGCGGGACAGGGGGTCAACTAGCCAAAAACATTCAGTACTTC.

In this sample, this clone turned up a few times. The V and J genes are TRBV7-6 and TRBJ1-1; 7 bases line up with TRBD1. This CDR3 region has 16 residues. The trim removed 0 bases at V and 3 bases at J, leaving 7 bases unmatched. CDR1 SGHVS and CDR2 FNYEAQ come from the germline V gene. CDR3 loop: CASSLAEVGGDTEAFF. The CDR3 DNA sequence: TGTGCCAGCAGCTTAGCGGAGGTAGGGGGCGACACTGAAGCTTTCTTT. Full variable domain (remainder filled in from reference TRBV7-6 and TRBJ1-1): GAGVSQSPRYKVTKRGQDVALRCDPISGHVSLYWYRQALGQGPEFLTYFNYEAQQDKSGLPNDRFSAERPEGSISTLTIQRTEQRDSAMYRCASSLAEVGGDTEAFFGQGTRLTVV.

This clone was counted between two and nine times. V and J are TRBV4-2 and TRBJ1-1; D might be TRBD1 (6 bases). The V and J ends lost 0 bases and 3 bases respectively, with 11 bases between them. Germline values: CDR1 LGHNA, CDR2 YNFKEQ. The CDR3 is 15 amino acids. Written as DNA, the CDR3 is TGTGCCAGCAGCCAAGATCCTACAGGGCACACTGAAGCTTTCTTT. Its protein product is CASSQDPTGHTEAFF.

The chain's CDR3 is CASSIQGVNTEAFF. The CDR3 DNA reads TGTGCCAGTAGTATACAAGGGGTCAACACTGAAGCTTTCTTT. The gene calls are TRBV19 and TRBJ1-1; D is possibly TRBD1 (5 bases). The CDR3 consists of 14 residues. Germline-derived CDR1 and CDR2 are LNHDA and SQIVND (reference sequence). Trimming removed 2 bases at V and 2 bases at J, with 9 bases between.

This chain connects TRBV7-8 to TRBJ1-2; D is uncertain. CDR1 and CDR2 from the germline V gene are SGHVS and FQNEAQ. V was trimmed by 2 bases and J by 3 bases, leaving 7 bases between them. This CDR3 comprises 13 residues. The CDR3 DNA reads TGTGCCAGCAGCTTACAGGTTTACTATGGCTACACCTTC. It specifies CASSLQVYYGYTF.

The rearrangement uses TRBV7-2 and TRBJ2-5; TRBD2 aligns across 12 bases. The CDR3 has 14 residues. CDR1 and CDR2 (germline): SGHTA, FQGNSA. Trimming cost V 5 bases and J 10 bases; bases outside gene matches: 8. CDR3 sequence: CASSTGLAGFDQYF. The CDR3 DNA reads TGTGCCAGCAGCACCGGACTAGCGGGGTTCGACCAGTACTTC.

The chain joins TRBV4-1 to TRBJ2-7; the match to TRBD2 covers 9 bases. The CDR3 has 18 amino acids. Trimming cost V 0 bases and J 5 bases; bases outside gene matches: 14. Germline loops: CDR1 MGHRA, CDR2 YSYEKL. For the CDR3, the DNA is TGCGCCAGCAGCCAAGACGCCTTGAATAGCGGGAGTTGGAACGAGCAGTACTTC. This translates into CASSQDALNSGSWNEQYF.

The chain is built from TRBV4-3 and TRBJ1-4, with 10 bases matching TRBD1. With V trimmed by 0 bases and J by 7 bases, 5 bases remained unmatched. The CDR3 covers 16 residues. Germline-derived CDR1 and CDR2 are LGHNA and YSLEER. CDR3 nucleotides: TGCGCCAGCAGCCAAGATGGGGACAGGGGAAGTGAAAAACTGTTTTTT. It encodes CASSQDGDRGSEKLFF.

The chain links TRBV3-1 (or the pseudogene TRBV3-2) to TRBJ1-5, with 7 bases lining up with TRBD1. From germline, CDR1 is LGHDT and CDR2 YNNKEL (reference sequence). The CDR3 loop spans 15 amino acids. The V segment lost 0 bases and the J segment 2 bases; nucleotides outside the gene matches: 1. This CDR3 reads CASSQEGGGNQPQHF. The CDR3 DNA is TGTGCCAGCAGCCAAGAAGGGGGCGGCAATCAGCCCCAGCATTTT.

As DNA, the CDR3 is TGCAGTCCGTGGTCGGGGGAGACCCAGTACTTC. It is translated as CSPWSGETQYF. This rearrangement joins TRBV20-1 to TRBJ2-5, with D perhaps matching TRBD2 (5 bases). Per the germline V gene, CDR1 is DFQATT and CDR2 is SNEGSKA (reference sequence). The CDR3 consists of 11 residues. V gave up 8 bases and J gave up 5 bases, with 12 bases separating them.

The CDR3 region is CASSLQSQETQYF. The CDR3 bases are TGTGCCAGCAGCTTACAATCACAAGAGACCCAGTACTTC. The J gene is TRBJ2-5, the V gene TRBV5-4; D is unclear. V lost 2 bases and J lost 2, with 7 bases in between. The CDR3 covers 13 residues. CDR1 is SGHNT, CDR2 YYREEE, per germline (reference sequence).

V gene TRBV10-2 combines with J gene TRBJ2-1, with TRBD2 as a possible D gene (6 bases). The V and J ends lost 2 bases and 6 bases respectively, with 11 bases between them. Germline CDR1 WSHSY, CDR2 SAAADI. This CDR3 has 14 amino acids. Written as DNA, the CDR3 is TGCGCCAGCAGTGAGCCTAGCGCCGGCAATGAGCAGTTCTTC. It specifies CASSEPSAGNEQFF.

The rearrangement uses TRBV5-8 and TRBJ2-3; TRBD2 agrees at 16 bases. Trimming at V came to 1 base and at J to 2 bases, leaving 10 bases not matched to a gene. CDR3 length equals 20 residues. Germline V lookup: CDR1 SGHTS, CDR2 YDEGEE. This chain's CDR3 is CASSLYRGLAGGPTTDTQYF. The DNA for the CDR3 is TGTGCCAGCAGCTTGTACCGGGGACTAGCGGGAGGGCCTACCACAGATACGCAGTATTTT.

This chain links TRBV10-3 with TRBJ2-7; weak D call: TRBD2 (6 bases). Trimming removed 2 bases from V and 0 bases from J, with 11 bases in between. Germline-derived CDR1 and CDR2 are ENHRY and SYGVKD. This CDR3 has 15 residues. Here the CDR3 reads CAISEDGGGSYEQYF. DNA for the CDR3: TGTGCCATCAGTGAGGACGGGGGAGGCTCCTACGAGCAGTACTTC.

CDR3 sequence (DNA): TGTGCCAGCAGCTCGACGACGGGTCGAAATCAGCCCCAGCATTTT. Translation gives CASSSTTGRNQPQHF. The chain couples TRBV11-2 to TRBJ1-5, with D uncertain. The germline V and J ends were trimmed by 4 bases and 4 bases, with 14 bases remaining between them. The germline CDR1 and CDR2 sequences are SGHAT and FQNNGV. The CDR3 sequence is 15 residues long.

This sequence joins TRBV5-6 and TRBJ1-1; no definite D call. The CDR3 extends over 15 amino acids. From germline, CDR1 is SGHDT and CDR2 YYEEEE. Trimming stripped 0 bases from V and 0 bases from J, with 9 bases between. The DNA for the CDR3 is TGTGCCAGCAGCTTGGTTTCAAACATGAACACTGAAGCTTTCTTT. Amino acid sequence: CASSLVSNMNTEAFF. Variable domain in full (rest from reference TRBV5-6 and TRBJ1-1): DAGVTQSPTHLIKTRGQQVTLRCSPKSGHDTVSWYQQALGQGPQFIFQYYEEEERQRGNFPDRFSGHQFPNYSSELNVNALLLGDSALYLCASSLVSNMNTEAFFGQGTRLTVV.

The chain is built from TRBV5-1 and TRBJ1-6; possible D gene TRBD1, 6 bases. Germline V gene data show CDR1 as SGHRS and CDR2 as YFSETQ. The V end was cut by 2 bases, the J end by 1 base, with 13 bases between. This CDR3 is 17 amino acids long. The CDR3 DNA is TGCGCCAGCAGCTTTGGGGGCGCGGTGTCCTATAATTCACCCCTCCACTTT. Translated: CASSFGGAVSYNSPLHF.

This clone has more than one count but fewer than ten. The chain uses TRBV10-3 and TRBJ2-3; 8 nucleotides line up with TRBD1. Trimming removed 6 bases from V and 4 bases from J; junction bases left unmatched: 3. The germline V gene has CDR1 ENHRY and CDR2 SYGVKD. The CDR3 runs 13 residues. The CDR3 DNA is TGTGCCATCAGCGACAGGGGACCAGATACGCAGTATTTT. Translation gives CAISDRGPDTQYF.

V usage is TRBV6-5 and J usage is TRBJ2-7, with TRBD2 matching 12 bases. V lost 6 bases to trimming and J lost 3 bases; unmatched junction nucleotides: 6. The germline gives CDR1 MNHEY, CDR2 SVGAGI. CDR3 length equals 15 residues. Written as DNA, the CDR3 is TGTGCCAGCAGAATACTAGCGGGGGGCCTCTACGAGCAGTACTTC. It translates to CASRILAGGLYEQYF.

The J gene is TRBJ2-1, the V gene TRBV19; 8 nucleotides agree with TRBD2. J lost 9 bases, V lost 6 bases, and 7 bases had no gene match. CDR1 LNHDA and CDR2 SQIVND come from the germline V gene (reference sequence). The CDR3 length is 13 residues. The CDR3 sequence: CASRPPGLVEQFF. The CDR3 coding sequence is TGTGCCAGTAGACCTCCGGGACTAGTTGAGCAGTTCTTC.